The rows below give T cell receptor beta chains drawn from one sample of a study of OX40 agonist ivuxolimab in advanced cancers. The table came from immunoSEQ multiplex PCR; TCRdb's copy has only in-frame clones and leaves some out. This sample carries tens of thousands of clones, roughly 87% of them seen once, and the ten largest clones take approximately 2.6%. The sequenced sample was CD4+ or CD8+ T cells sorted from blood, obtained in a trial of the OX40 agonist ivuxolimab. These receptors were collected from an adult with an advanced solid tumor such as melanoma, head and neck, liver or kidney cancer. The CDR3 runs from the conserved cysteine through the conserved F or W. D genes are given only for firm matches. The size field is filled for only some rows; it gives once, few, many or a size class.

TRBV11-3	TRBJ2-2	-	TRBD2	TGTGCCAGCAGCGGGACTAGCGGGAGGACGGGCACCGGGGAGCTGTTTTTT	CASSGTSGRTGTGELFF
TRBV2	TRBJ2-7	-	TRBD2	TGTGCCAGCAGACCTAGACTAGCGGGAGACTACGAGCAGTACTTC	CASRPRLAGDYEQYF
TRBV18	TRBJ1-1	-	TRBD1	TGTGCCAGCTCACCACTCAGGGCAGGGGGCATCACTGAAGCTTTCTTT	CASSPLRAGGITEAFF
TRBV28	TRBJ2-1	-	-	TGTGCCAGCAGTTGGCTGGACAATGAGCAGTTCTTC	CASSWLDNEQFF
TRBV5-5	TRBJ2-7	-	TRBD1	TGTGCCAGCAGCTTGGCAGGGGGCCACTACGAGCAGTACTTC	CASSLAGGHYEQYF
TRBV28	TRBJ2-3	-	TRBD2	TGTGCCAGCAGTTTATGGAGTAGCGGGAGTGAGACAGATACGCAGTATTTT	CASSLWSSGSETDTQYF
TRBV28	TRBJ2-3	-	TRBD2	TGTGCCAGCAGTTTAAGGACTAGCCCCCGCACAGATACGCAGTATTTT	CASSLRTSPRTDTQYF
TRBV7-6	TRBJ2-7	-	-	TGTGCCAGCAGCTTAGCGGGGACCTACGAGCAGTACTTC	CASSLAGTYEQYF
TRBV5-8	TRBJ2-1	-	TRBD1	TGTGCCAGCAGCTTGGACAGGGGAGCCTACAATGAGCAGTTCTTC	CASSLDRGAYNEQFF
TRBV5-1	TRBJ2-3	-	TRBD2	TGCGCCAGCAGCTTGAGGACTAGCGGGAGGGCCAGCACAGATACGCAGTATTTT	CASSLRTSGRASTDTQYF
TRBV14	TRBJ2-7	-	-	TGTGCCAGCAGCCAAGTGTCGCCCTCCGAGCAGTACTTC	CASSQVSPSEQYF
TRBV28	TRBJ1-4	-	-	TGTGCCAGCAGTCCCGGGACTTTTGCAACTAATGAAAAACTGTTTTTT	CASSPGTFATNEKLFF
TRBV21-1	TRBJ2-7	few	-	TGTGCCAGCAGCCCGCGAAATGGGTTGGACAGGGGTGACTACGAGCAGTACTTC	CASSPRNGLDRGDYEQYF
TRBV29-1	TRBJ1-2	-	TRBD1	TGCAGCGTTTTAAAGACAGGGGGATATGGCTACACCTTC	CSVLKTGGYGYTF
TRBV6-6	TRBJ2-4	-	-	TGTGCCAGCAGCCGGTCGGGCAACATTCAGTACTTC	CASSRSGNIQYF
TRBV11-2	TRBJ2-7	-	-	TGTGCCAGCAGCCAGACAGTGGCCCCCTACGAGCAGTACTTC	CASSQTVAPYEQYF
TRBV5-6	TRBJ2-6	-	-	TGTGCCAGCAGCTTGGTGGACTCTGGGGCCAACGTCCTGACTTTC	CASSLVDSGANVLTF
TRBV7-2	TRBJ2-1	-	TRBD2	TGTGCCAGCAGCGGACTAGCGGGAGTTAAATCCTACAATGAGCAGTTCTTC	CASSGLAGVKSYNEQFF
TRBV6-5	TRBJ1-4	-	-	TGTGCCAGTCTTTTTCAGAAGGGGTGGGAAAAACTGTTTTTT	CASLFQKGWEKLFF
TRBV28	TRBJ2-2	-	-	TGTGCCAGCAGTTTTGGAGGGCTGAACACCGGGGAGCTGTTTTTT	CASSFGGLNTGELFF
TRBV15	TRBJ2-2	-	TRBD2	TGTGCCACCAGCGGCGGGACTAGCCGTGACACCGGGGAGCTGTTTTTT	CATSGGTSRDTGELFF
TRBV18	TRBJ1-3	-	-	TGTGCCAGCTCGCGGGATCGTGACACCATATATTTT	CASSRDRDTIYF
TRBV11-2	TRBJ1-4	-	-	TGTGCCAGCAGCTTTACTGCATCCAGTAATGAAAAACTGTTTTTT	CASSFTASSNEKLFF